This paragraph covers one T cell receptor (beta chain) sequence. This entry comes from a study of blood T cell repertoires in COVID-19. Study-wide context: The United States, Italy and Spain provided the acute and convalescent COVID-19 samples. T cells, B-cell-depleted T cells, or PBMCs provided the cDNA or gDNA that served as material.

Authors' analysis steps: Reference gene primers were amplified, and this amplification served to estimate nucleated cell counts. Profiled with immunoSEQ multiplex PCR; TCRdb holds only in-frame clones, not every one. D and trimming were read from the DNA, whereas the V and J calls and clone size are those reported in that table. There are some 250,000 clones in the sample; around four fifths occur only once, and around 4.2% lies in the top ten. This TCR was recovered from a man aged 60-69 years with acute or convalescent COVID-19. The material sequenced was peripheral blood.

The CDR3 nucleotides are TGTGCCAGCAGTACCCCCCAGACAGGAACCCTGCAGTACTTC. It yields the protein CASSTPQTGTLQYF. The V gene is TRBV28, the J gene TRBJ2-7, with a weak D call TRBD1 (6 bases). The CDR3 spans 14 residues. The ends were cut back, 5 bases at V and 9 bases at J, with 20 bases in the middle. Germline assignment: CDR1 MDHEN and CDR2 SYDVKM.